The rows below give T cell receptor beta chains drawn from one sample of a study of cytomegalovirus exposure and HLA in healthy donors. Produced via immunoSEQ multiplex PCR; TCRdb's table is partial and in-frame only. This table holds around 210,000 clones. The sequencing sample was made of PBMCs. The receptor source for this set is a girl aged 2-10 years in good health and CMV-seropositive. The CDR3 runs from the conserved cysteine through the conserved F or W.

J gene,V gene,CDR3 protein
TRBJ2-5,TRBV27,CASRRRGVRQETQYF
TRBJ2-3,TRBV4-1,CASSLSLSSTGLLTDTQYF
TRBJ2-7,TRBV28,CASTQGSYEQYF
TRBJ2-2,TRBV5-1,CASSQGGTGPGELFF
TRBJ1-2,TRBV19,CASSYQFSGYTF
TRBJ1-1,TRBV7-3,CASSLQEGGTEAFF
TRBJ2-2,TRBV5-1,CASSLDAGMTGELFF
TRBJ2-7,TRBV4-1,CASSQDDRSDEQYF
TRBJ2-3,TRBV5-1,CASSLVTGDPTDTQYF
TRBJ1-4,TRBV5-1,CASSFQGSGGEKLFF
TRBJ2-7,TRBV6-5,CASSTRDRGNEQYF
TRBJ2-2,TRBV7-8,CASSFLDRAVTGELFF
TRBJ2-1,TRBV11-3,CASSLEGEQFF
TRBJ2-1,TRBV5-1,CAGTRGSYNEQFF